The source of this TCR beta chain is a study of CD8+CD57+ T cells in acquired aplastic anemia. The germline CDR1 and CDR2 sequences are SQVTM and ANQGSEA. This CDR3 region has 11 residues. J gave up 4 bases and V 7 bases, and 2 bases lay outside the gene matches. The template for TCR beta VDJ and CDR3 sequence profiling was genomic DNA. TCRdb reprocessed the reads with MiXCR, giving one entry per CDR3 protein. The sample lists 170,000 or so distinct CDR3 sequences, less than 50% seen once, with more than 30% in the top ten. This clonotype was counted at least ten times. The sequenced patients had an expansion of CD8+CD57+ cells seen by flow cytometry. Patients were therapy-naive when their blood was sampled.

The clonotype originates from a human donor with aplastic anemia. The V gene is TRBV29-1, the J gene TRBJ2-7, with 9 bases that match TRBD2. Sequencing was carried out using sorted CD4+, CD8+, or CD8+CD57+ T cells (not recorded which) from PBMCs. CDR3 nucleotide sequence: TGCAGCGGCGGGGGGGATTACGAGCAGTACTTC. It codes for CSGGGDYEQYF.